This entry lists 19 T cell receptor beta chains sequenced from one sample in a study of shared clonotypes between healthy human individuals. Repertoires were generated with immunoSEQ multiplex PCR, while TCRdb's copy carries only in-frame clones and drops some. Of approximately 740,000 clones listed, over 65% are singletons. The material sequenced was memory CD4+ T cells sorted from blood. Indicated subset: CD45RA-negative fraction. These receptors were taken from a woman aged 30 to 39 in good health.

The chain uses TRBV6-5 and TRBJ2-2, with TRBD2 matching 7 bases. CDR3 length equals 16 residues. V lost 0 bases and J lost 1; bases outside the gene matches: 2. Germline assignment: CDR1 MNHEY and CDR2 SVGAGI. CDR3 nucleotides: TGTGCCAGCAGTTACTCGGCTAGCGGGAACACCGGGGAGCTGTTTTTT. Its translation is CASSYSASGNTGELFF.

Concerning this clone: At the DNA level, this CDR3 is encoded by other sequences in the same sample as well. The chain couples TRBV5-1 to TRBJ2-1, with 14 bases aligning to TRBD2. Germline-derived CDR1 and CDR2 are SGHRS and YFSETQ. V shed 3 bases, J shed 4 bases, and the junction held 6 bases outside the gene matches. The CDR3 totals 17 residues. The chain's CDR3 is CASSSRTSGRRYNEQFF. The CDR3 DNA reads TGCGCCAGCAGCTCCCGGACTAGCGGGAGGCGTTACAATGAGCAGTTCTTC.

The CDR3 protein is CASKGDRERANYGYTF. The CDR3 DNA reads as TGCGCCAGCAAGGGAGACAGGGAGAGAGCTAACTATGGCTACACCTTC. The rearrangement joins TRBV5-1 to TRBJ1-2, with 7 bases lining up with TRBD1. The germline V gene encodes CDR1 SGHRS and CDR2 YFSETQ. J lost 0 bases, V lost 6 bases, and 11 bases had no gene match. CDR3 length: 16 amino acids.

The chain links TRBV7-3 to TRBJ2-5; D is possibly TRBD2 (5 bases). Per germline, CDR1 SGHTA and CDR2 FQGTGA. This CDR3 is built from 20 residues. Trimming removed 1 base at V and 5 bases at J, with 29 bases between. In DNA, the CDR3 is TGTGCCAGCAGCTTAAAGCTATCGGTTAGCGTAAGCCGGAAAGGGGAGACCCAGTACTTC. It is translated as CASSLKLSVSVSRKGETQYF. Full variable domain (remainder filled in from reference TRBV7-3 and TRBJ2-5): GAGVSQTPSNKVTEKGKYVELRCDPISGHTALYWYRQSLGQGPEFLIYFQGTGAADDSGLPNDRFFAVRPEGSVSTLKIQRTERGDSAVYLCASSLKLSVSVSRKGETQYFGPGTRLLVL.

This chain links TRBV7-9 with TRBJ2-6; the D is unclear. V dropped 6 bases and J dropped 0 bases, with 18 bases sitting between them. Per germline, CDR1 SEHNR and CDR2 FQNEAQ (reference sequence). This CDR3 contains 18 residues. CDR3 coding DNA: TGTGCCAGCAGTTGGACGGTCAGAATAGTCTCTGGGGCCAACGTCCTGACTTTC. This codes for CASSWTVRIVSGANVLTF.

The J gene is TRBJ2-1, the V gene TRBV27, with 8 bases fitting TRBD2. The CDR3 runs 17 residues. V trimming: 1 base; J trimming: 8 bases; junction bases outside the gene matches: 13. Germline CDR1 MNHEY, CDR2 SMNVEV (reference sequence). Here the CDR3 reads CASSLFWTSQPPDEQFF. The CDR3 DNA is TGTGCCAGCAGTTTATTCTGGACTAGCCAACCCCCGGATGAGCAGTTCTTC.

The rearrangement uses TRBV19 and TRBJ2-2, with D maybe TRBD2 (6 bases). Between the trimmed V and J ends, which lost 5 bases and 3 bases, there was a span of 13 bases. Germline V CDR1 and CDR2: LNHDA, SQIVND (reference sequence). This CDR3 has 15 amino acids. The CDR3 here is CASSPGRHYTGELFF. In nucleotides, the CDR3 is TGTGCCAGTAGTCCCGGGAGACACTACACCGGGGAGCTGTTTTTT.

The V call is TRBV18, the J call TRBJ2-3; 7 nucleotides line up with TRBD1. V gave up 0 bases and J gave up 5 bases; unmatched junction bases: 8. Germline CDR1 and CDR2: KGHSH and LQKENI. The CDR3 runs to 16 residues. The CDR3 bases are TGTGCCAGCTCACCACCGGTCAGGGGGATCGAAGATACGCAGTATTTT. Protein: CASSPPVRGIEDTQYF.

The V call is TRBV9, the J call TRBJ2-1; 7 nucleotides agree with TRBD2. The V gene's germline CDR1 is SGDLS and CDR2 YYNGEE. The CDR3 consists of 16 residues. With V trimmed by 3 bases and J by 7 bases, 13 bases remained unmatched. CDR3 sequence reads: CASSERGRAGGNEQFF. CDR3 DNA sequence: TGTGCCAGCAGCGAAAGAGGGAGGGCCGGGGGGAATGAGCAGTTCTTC.

DNA for the CDR3: TGTGCCAGCAGTGTCGGGGGACAGGGGCTGTGGCCCCAGCATTTT. It specifies CASSVGGQGLWPQHF. This sequence joins TRBV6-1 and TRBJ1-5; 10 bases line up with TRBD1. The CDR3 runs to 15 residues. Germline V gene data show CDR1 as MNHNS and CDR2 as SASEGT. Germline trimming cut 4 bases from V and 9 bases from J; bases unmatched to any gene: 9.

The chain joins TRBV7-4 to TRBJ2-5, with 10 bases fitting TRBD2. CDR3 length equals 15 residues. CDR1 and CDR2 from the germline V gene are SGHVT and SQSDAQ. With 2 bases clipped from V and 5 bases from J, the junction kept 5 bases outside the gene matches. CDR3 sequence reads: CASSLSLAGSETQYF. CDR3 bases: TGTGCCAGCAGCTTATCACTAGCGGGATCTGAGACCCAGTACTTC.

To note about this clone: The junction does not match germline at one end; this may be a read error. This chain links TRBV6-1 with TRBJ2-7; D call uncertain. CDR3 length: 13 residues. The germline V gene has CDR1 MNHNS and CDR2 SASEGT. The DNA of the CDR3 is TGTGCCACCTTGGGGTCGGGCTCCCACGAGCAGTACTTC. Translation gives CATLGSGSHEQYF.

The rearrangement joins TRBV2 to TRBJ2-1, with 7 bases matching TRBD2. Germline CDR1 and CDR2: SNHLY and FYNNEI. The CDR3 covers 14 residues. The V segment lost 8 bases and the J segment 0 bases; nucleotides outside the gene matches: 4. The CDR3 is CASRTSASYNEQFF. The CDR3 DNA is TGTGCCAGCCGCACTAGCGCCTCCTACAATGAGCAGTTCTTC.

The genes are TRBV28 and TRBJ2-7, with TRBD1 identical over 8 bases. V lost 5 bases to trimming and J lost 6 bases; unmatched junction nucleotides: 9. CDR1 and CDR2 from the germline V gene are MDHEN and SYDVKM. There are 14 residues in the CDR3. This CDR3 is CASSGQGGQGEQYF. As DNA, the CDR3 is TGTGCCAGCAGTGGACAGGGTGGGCAGGGCGAGCAGTACTTC.

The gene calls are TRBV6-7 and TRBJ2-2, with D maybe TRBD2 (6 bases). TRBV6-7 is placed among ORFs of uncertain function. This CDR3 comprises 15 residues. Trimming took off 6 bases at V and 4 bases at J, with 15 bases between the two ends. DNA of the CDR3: TGTGCCAGCAGCCCCCCCCGGGAGTGCACCGGGGAGCTGTTTTTT. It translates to CASSPPRECTGELFF.

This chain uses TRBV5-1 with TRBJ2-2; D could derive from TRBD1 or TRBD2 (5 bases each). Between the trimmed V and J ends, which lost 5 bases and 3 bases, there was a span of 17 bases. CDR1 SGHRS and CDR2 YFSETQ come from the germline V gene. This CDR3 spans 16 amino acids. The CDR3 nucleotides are TGCGCCAGCAGTCCGGGACCACAATCCGACACCGGGGAGCTGTTTTTT. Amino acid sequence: CASSPGPQSDTGELFF.

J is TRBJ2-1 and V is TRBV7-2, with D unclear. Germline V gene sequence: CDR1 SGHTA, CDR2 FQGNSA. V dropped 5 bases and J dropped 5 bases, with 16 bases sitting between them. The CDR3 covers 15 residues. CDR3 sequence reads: CASSPVALVDNEQFF. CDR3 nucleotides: TGTGCCAGCAGCCCGGTAGCCCTGGTAGACAATGAGCAGTTCTTC.

CDR3 DNA: TGTGCCAGCAGCTTCCAGGGGAGTGAAAAACTGTTTTTT. Translated: CASSFQGSEKLFF. The genes are TRBV5-5 and TRBJ1-4; a possible D gene is TRBD1 (6 bases). Trimming cost V 2 bases and J 7 bases, with 9 bases left between them. Germline CDR1 and CDR2: SGHKS and YYEKEE (reference sequence). The CDR3 has 13 amino acids.

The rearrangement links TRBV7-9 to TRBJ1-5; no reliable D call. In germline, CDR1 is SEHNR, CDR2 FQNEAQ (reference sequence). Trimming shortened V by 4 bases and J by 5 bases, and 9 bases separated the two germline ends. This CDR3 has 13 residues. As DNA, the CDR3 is TGTGCCAGCAGCTCAGCTGCGGATCAGCCCCAGCATTTT. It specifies CASSSAADQPQHF.